The 12 T cell receptor beta chains given below trace back to one sample, sequenced in a study of sequential checkpoint blockade in melanoma. The treatment is: randomized to nivolumab then ipilimumab (arm A) or the reverse (arm B). TCRdb keeps only in-frame clones here, not all; method: immunoSEQ multiplex PCR. The sample holds around 18,000 clones, under 60% seen once. The sample consisted of CD8+ T cells sorted from blood (inferred from file names), taken from a patient given nivolumab and ipilimumab in sequence. Receptors originate from a human donor with melanoma.

The rearrangement links TRBV9 to TRBJ1-3, with D perhaps matching TRBD1 (5 bases). The ends were cut back, 7 bases at V and 2 bases at J, with 13 bases in the middle. The CDR3 runs 14 residues. The germline gives CDR1 SGDLS, CDR2 YYNGEE. CDR3 protein: CASGQGDPGNTIYF. The CDR3 bases are TGTGCCAGCGGTCAAGGGGATCCTGGAAACACCATATATTTT.

In this sample, this clone turned up a few times. The chain uses TRBV21-1 and TRBJ2-7; the listed D gene, TRBD1, was not tested against the DNA. TRBV21-1 is recorded as a pseudogene. The CDR3 is 17 amino acids. CDR3 bases: TGTGCCAGCAGCAGACCGACAGCATATCCCAGCTCCTACGAGCAGTACTTC. Protein: CASSRPTAYPSSYEQYF.

Points on this clone: A far larger clone is one base from this, pointing to a likely read error. Different DNA sequences within this sample yield the same CDR3. The CDR3 loop is CASSQWSAGLGYTF. The CDR3 DNA reads TGTGCCAGCAGCCAATGGAGCGCAGGGCTTGGCTACACCTTC. This rearrangement joins TRBV5-4 to TRBJ1-2; TRBD1 is a possible D gene (5 bases). From germline, CDR1 is SGHNT and CDR2 YYREEE (reference sequence). V was clipped by 4 bases and J by 7 bases, with 17 bases between them. CDR3 size: 14 residues.

The chain is built from TRBV29-1 and TRBJ1-2, with D unresolved. Germline CDR1 reads SQVTM; CDR2 reads ANQGSEA. Trimming cost V 3 bases and J 5 bases, with 10 bases left between them. This CDR3 region has 12 residues. CDR3 nucleotide sequence: TGCAGCGTTGAGAGTGAAGATTATGGCTACACCTTC. Its protein is CSVESEDYGYTF.

The chain links TRBV6-8 to TRBJ2-4, with 7 bases identical to TRBD1. Germline lookup yields CDR1 MNHGY and CDR2 SAAAGT. V gave up 5 bases and J gave up 0 bases; unmatched junction bases: 10. CDR3 length equals 17 residues. CDR3 protein: CASSHKQGSRAKNIQYF. As DNA, the CDR3 is TGTGCCAGCAGTCACAAACAGGGGTCAAGAGCCAAAAACATTCAGTACTTC.

The CDR3 here is CASSQSGTGGLGELFF. CDR3 in DNA: TGTGCCAGCAGCCAGTCCGGGACAGGGGGTTTGGGGGAGCTGTTTTTT. The chain employs TRBV4-2 and TRBJ2-2, with 11 bases that match TRBD1. V shed 3 bases and J 8 bases; nucleotides not matched to a gene: 8. CDR3 length: 16 amino acids. Germline V CDR1 and CDR2: LGHNA, YNFKEQ.

The chain employs TRBV7-9 and TRBJ1-1; TRBD1 agrees at 9 bases. The CDR3 has 15 residues. CDR1 and CDR2 (germline): SEHNR, FQNEAQ (reference sequence). The V gene end was trimmed by 2 bases and the J gene end by 6 bases; junction bases not matched to a gene: 7. The CDR3: CASSLPGQGIAEAFF. CDR3 sequence (DNA): TGTGCCAGCAGCTTACCGGGACAGGGTATAGCTGAAGCTTTCTTT.

The chain joins TRBV2 to TRBJ1-4; maybe TRBD1 (6 bases). From germline, CDR1 is SNHLY and CDR2 FYNNEI. This CDR3 has 14 amino acids. V lost 8 bases to trimming and J lost 7 bases, with 17 bases between them. The CDR3 sequence: CASRKGGVIEKLFF. The CDR3 DNA reads as TGTGCCAGCCGGAAGGGGGGGGTGATTGAAAAACTGTTTTTT.

The chain has TRBV7-7 and TRBJ2-5, with 7 bases aligning to TRBD1. Germline values: CDR1 SSHAT, CDR2 FNYEAQ (reference sequence). With V trimmed by 5 bases and J by 5 bases, 5 bases remained unmatched. The CDR3 consists of 13 residues. The CDR3 DNA follows: TGTGCCAGCAGCCCTACAGGGGAGGAGACCCAGTACTTC. It specifies CASSPTGEETQYF. Combining the CDR3 with reference TRBV7-7 and TRBJ2-5 gives the whole variable domain GAGVSQSPRYKVTKRGQDVTLRCDPISSHATLYWYQQALGQGPEFLTYFNYEAQPDKSGLPSDRFSAERPEGSISTLTIQRTEQRDSAMYRCASSPTGEETQYFGPGTRLLVL.

This clone was seen a few times. The V call is TRBV27, the J call TRBJ2-7, with 9 bases that match TRBD1. V shed 5 bases and J 3 bases; nucleotides not matched to a gene: 8. The CDR3 covers 15 residues. In germline, CDR1 is MNHEY, CDR2 SMNVEV (reference sequence). CDR3 loop: CASSPATGGDYEQYF. CDR3 DNA sequence: TGTGCCAGCAGTCCCGCGACAGGGGGAGACTACGAGCAGTACTTC.

In its sample, this clone was seen a few times. The J gene is TRBJ2-1, the V gene TRBV9; the match to TRBD1 covers 9 bases. The trim removed 8 bases at V and 8 bases at J, leaving 11 bases unmatched. The CDR3 runs 14 residues. The germline gives CDR1 SGDLS, CDR2 YYNGEE. CDR3 region: CASQQGALSHEQFF. CDR3 sequence (DNA): TGTGCCAGTCAACAGGGGGCGCTTTCCCATGAGCAGTTCTTC.

The CDR3 DNA reads TGTGCCAGCAGCTCCAGGGCGGGAGGCAATGAGCAGTTCTTC. It translates to CASSSRAGGNEQFF. V usage is TRBV11-2 and J usage is TRBJ2-1, with 8 bases identical to TRBD2. J gave up 6 bases and V 4 bases, and 5 bases lay outside the gene matches. CDR1 SGHAT and CDR2 FQNNGV come from the germline V gene. The CDR3 extends over 14 amino acids. Full variable domain (rest looked up from reference TRBV11-2 and TRBJ2-1): EAGVAQSPRYKIIEKRQSVAFWCNPISGHATLYWYQQILGQGPKLLIQFQNNGVVDDSQLPKDRFSAERLKGVDSTLKIQPAKLEDSAVYLCASSSRAGGNEQFFGPGTRLTVL.